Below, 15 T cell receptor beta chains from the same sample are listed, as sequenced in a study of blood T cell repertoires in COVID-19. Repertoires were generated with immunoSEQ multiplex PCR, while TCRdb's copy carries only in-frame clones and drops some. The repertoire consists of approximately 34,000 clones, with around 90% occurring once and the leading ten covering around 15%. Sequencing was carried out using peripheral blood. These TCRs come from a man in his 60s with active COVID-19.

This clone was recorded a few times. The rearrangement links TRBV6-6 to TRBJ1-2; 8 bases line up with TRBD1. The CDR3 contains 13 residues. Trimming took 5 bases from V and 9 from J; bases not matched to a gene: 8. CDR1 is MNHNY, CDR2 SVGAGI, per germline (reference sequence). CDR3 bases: TGTGCCAGCAGTGTCTCCGACAGGGGCAGCTACACCTTC. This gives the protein CASSVSDRGSYTF.

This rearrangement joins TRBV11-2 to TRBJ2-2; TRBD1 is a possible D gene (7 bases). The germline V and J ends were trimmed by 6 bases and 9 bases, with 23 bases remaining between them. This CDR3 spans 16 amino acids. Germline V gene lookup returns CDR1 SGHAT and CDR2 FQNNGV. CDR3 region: CASSPIGQATSRELFF. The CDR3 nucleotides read TGTGCCAGCAGTCCGATCGGACAGGCGACTAGTCGGGAGCTGTTTTTT. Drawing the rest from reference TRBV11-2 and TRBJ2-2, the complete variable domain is EAGVAQSPRYKIIEKRQSVAFWCNPISGHATLYWYQQILGQGPKLLIQFQNNGVVDDSQLPKDRFSAERLKGVDSTLKIQPAKLEDSAVYLCASSPIGQATSRELFFGEGSRLTVL.

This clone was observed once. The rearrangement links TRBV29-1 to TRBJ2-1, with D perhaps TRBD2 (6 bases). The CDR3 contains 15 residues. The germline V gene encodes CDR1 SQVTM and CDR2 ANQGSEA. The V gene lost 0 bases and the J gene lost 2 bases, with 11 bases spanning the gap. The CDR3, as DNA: TGCAGCGTTGAAGATGGGGGGTTCCCCTACAATGAGCAGTTCTTC. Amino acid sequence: CSVEDGGFPYNEQFF.

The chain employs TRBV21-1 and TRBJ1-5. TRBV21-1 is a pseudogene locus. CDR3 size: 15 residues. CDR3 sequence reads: CASSHGGRSTQPQHF. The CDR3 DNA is TGTGCCAGCAGCCACGGGGGGAGGTCGACTCAGCCCCAGCATTTT.

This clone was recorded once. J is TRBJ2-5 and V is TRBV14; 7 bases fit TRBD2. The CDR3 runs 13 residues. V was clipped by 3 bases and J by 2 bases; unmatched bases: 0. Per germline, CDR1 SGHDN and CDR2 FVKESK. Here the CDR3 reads CASSQREQETQYF. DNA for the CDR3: TGTGCCAGCAGCCAGCGGGAGCAAGAGACCCAGTACTTC.

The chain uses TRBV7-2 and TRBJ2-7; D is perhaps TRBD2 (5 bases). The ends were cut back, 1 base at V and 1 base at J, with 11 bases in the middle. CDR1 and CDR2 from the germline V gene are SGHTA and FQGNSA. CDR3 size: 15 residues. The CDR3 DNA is TGTGCCAGCAGCTTAGGGCCCACGGGATCCTACGAGCAGTACTTC. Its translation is CASSLGPTGSYEQYF. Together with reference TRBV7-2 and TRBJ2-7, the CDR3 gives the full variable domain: GAGVSQSPSNKVTEKGKDVELRCDPISGHTALYWYRQSLGQGLEFLIYFQGNSAPDKSGLPSDRFSAERTGGSVSTLTIQRTQQEDSAVYLCASSLGPTGSYEQYFGPGTRLTVT.

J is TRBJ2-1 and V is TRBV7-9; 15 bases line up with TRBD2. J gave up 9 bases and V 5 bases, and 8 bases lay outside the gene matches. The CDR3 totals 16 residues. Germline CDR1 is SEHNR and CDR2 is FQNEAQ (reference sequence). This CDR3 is CASSQGGLAGGSEQFF. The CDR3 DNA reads TGTGCCAGCAGCCAAGGTGGACTAGCGGGAGGGAGTGAGCAGTTCTTC.

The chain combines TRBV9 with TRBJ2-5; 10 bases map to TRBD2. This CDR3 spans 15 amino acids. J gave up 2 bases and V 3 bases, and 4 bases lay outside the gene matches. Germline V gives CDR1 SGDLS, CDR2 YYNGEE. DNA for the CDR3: TGTGCCAGCAGCGGTAGCGGGAGGCCTCAAGAGACCCAGTACTTC. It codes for CASSGSGRPQETQYF. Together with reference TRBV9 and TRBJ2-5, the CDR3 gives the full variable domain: DSGVTQTPKHLITATGQRVTLRCSPRSGDLSVYWYQQSLDQGLQFLIQYYNGEERAKGNILERFSAQQFPDLHSELNLSSLELGDSALYFCASSGSGRPQETQYFGPGTRLLVL.

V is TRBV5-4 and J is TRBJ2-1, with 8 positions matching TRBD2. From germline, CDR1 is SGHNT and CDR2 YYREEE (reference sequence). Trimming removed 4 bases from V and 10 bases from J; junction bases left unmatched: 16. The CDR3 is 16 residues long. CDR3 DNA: TGTGCCAGCAGCGCGGGGGGCTACGGGACCTCGGGGGAGCAGTTCTTC. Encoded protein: CASSAGGYGTSGEQFF.

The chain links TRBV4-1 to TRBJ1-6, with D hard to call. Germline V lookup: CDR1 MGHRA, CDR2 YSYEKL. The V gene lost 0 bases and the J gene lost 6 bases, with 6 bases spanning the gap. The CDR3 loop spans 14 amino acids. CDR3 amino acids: CASSQERRNSPLHF. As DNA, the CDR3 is TGCGCCAGCAGCCAAGAGAGGCGTAATTCACCCCTCCACTTT.

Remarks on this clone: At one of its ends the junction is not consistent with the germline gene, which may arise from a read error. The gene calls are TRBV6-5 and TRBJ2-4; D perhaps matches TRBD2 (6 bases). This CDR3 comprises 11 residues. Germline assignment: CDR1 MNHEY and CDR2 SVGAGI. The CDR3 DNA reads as TGTGCCAGCAGCACTGGGACTGCCGGGAACTTC. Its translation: CASSTGTAGNF.

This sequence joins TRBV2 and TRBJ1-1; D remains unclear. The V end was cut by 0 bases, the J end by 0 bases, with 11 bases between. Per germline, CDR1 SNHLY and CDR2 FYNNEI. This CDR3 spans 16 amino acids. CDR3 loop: CASSEALEGMNTEAFF. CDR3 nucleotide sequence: TGTGCCAGCAGTGAAGCGTTGGAGGGTATGAACACTGAAGCTTTCTTT.

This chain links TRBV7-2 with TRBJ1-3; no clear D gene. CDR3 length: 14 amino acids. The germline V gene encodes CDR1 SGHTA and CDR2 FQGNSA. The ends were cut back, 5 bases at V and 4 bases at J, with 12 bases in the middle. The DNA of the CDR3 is TGTGCCAGCAGCCCATTAGCGGGAGGAAACACCATATATTTT. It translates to CASSPLAGGNTIYF.

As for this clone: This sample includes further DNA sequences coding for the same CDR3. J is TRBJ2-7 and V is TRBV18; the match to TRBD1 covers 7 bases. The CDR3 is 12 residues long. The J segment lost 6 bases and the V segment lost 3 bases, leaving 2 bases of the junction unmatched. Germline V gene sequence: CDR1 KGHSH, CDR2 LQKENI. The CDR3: CASSPGTVEQYF. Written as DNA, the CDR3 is TGTGCCAGCTCACCCGGGACAGTCGAGCAGTACTTC.

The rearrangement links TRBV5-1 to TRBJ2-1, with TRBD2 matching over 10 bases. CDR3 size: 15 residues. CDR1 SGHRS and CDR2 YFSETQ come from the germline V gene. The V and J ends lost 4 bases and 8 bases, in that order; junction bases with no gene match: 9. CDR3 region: CASSISGRDFYEQFF. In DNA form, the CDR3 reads TGCGCCAGCAGCATCAGCGGGAGGGACTTTTATGAGCAGTTCTTC.